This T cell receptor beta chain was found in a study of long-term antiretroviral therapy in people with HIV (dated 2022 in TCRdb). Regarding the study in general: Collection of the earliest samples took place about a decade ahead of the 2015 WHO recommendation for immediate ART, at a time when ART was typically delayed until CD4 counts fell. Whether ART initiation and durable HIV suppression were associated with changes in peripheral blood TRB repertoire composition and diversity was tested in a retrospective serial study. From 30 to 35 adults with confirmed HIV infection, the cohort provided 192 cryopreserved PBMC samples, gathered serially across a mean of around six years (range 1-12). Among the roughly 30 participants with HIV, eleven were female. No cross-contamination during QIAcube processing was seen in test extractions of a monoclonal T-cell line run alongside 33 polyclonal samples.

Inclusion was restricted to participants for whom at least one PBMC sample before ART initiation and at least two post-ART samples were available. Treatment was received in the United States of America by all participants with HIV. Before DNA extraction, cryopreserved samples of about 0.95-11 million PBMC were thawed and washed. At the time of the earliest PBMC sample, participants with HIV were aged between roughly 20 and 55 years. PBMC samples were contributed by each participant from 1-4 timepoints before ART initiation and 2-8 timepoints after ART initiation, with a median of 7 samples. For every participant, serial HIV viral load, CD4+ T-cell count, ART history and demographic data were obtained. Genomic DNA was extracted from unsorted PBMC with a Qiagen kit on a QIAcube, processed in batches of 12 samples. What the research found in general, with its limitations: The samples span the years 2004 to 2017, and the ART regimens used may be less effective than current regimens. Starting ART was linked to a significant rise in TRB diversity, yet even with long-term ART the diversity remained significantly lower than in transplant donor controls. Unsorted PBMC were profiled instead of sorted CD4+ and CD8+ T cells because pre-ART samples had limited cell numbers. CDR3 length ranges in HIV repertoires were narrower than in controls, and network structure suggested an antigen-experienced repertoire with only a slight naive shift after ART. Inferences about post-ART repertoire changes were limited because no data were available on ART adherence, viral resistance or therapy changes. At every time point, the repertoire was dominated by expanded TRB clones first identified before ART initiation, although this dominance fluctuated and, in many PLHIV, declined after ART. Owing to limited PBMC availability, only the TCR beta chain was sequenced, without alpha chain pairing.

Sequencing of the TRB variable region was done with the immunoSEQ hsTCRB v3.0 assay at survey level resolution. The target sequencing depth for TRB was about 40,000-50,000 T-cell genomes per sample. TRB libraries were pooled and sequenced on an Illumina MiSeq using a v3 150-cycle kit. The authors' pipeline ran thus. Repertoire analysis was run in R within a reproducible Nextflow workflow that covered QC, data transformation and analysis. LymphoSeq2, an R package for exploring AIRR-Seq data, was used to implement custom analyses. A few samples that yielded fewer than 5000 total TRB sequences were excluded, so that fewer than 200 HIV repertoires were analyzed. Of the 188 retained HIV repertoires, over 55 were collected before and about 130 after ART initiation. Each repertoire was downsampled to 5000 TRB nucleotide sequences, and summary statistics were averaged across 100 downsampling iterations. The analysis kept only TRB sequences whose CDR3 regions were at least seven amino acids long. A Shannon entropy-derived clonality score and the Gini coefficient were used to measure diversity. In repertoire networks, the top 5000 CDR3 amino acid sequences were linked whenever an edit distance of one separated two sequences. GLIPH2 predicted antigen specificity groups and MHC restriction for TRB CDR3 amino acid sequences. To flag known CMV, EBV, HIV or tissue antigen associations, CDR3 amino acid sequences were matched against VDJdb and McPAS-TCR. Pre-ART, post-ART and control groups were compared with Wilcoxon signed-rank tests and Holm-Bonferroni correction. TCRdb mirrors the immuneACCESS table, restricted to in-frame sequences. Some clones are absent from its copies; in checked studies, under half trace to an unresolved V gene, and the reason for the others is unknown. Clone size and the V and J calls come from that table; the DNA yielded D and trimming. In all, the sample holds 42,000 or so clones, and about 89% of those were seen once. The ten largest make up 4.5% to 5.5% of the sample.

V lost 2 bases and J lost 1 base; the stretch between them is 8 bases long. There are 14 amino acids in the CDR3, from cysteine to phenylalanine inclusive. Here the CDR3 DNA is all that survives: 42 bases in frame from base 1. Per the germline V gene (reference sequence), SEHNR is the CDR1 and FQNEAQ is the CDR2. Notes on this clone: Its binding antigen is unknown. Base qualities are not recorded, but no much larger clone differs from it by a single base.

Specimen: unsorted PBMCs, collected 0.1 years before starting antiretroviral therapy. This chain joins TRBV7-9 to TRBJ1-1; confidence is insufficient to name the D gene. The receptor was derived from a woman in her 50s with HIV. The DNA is TGTGCCAGCAGCTTACAGGTTGAGAACACTGAAGCTTTCTTT. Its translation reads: CASSLQVENTEAFF.